This TCR beta chain is from a study of blood T cell repertoires in COVID-19. This table comes from immunoSEQ multiplex PCR, and its TCRdb copy is limited to in-frame clones, with some not included. The table includes 150,000 to 200,000 clones, 85% to 90% detected once. Germline V gene lookup returns CDR1 MDHEN and CDR2 SYDVKM. V was pared by 8 bases and J by 0 bases, with 7 bases of the junction left unmatched. There are 15 residues in the CDR3. This chain joins TRBV28 and TRBJ2-4; 7 bases line up with TRBD2. The clonotype originates from an older man with active or convalescent COVID-19. The sequenced material came from peripheral blood. The CDR3 loop is CASGEGGLAKNIQYF. The CDR3 nucleotides are TGTGCCAGCGGGGAGGGAGGGTTAGCCAAAAACATTCAGTACTTC.